The 19 T cell receptor beta chains below were found in one sample sequenced in a study of blood T cell repertoires in COVID-19. Only in-frame clones appear in the TCRdb table, and some are missing; sequencing was by immunoSEQ multiplex PCR. Of about 190,000 clones in the sample, about 85% were seen once. The sample was peripheral blood. Receptor source: an elderly woman with acute or convalescent COVID-19.

The chain combines TRBV30 with TRBJ1-6; D gene unclear. Germline values: CDR1 GTSNPN, CDR2 SVGIG (reference sequence). This CDR3 has 12 residues. V lost 3 bases and J 6 bases, leaving 6 bases between the germline ends. The CDR3 is CAWRMRNSPLHF. The CDR3 nucleotides read TGTGCCTGGAGGATGCGTAATTCACCCCTCCACTTT.

V and J are TRBV18 and TRBJ1-5, with D uncertain. This CDR3 is 14 amino acids long. The V and J ends lost 1 base and 9 bases respectively, with 13 bases between them. The germline V gene encodes CDR1 KGHSH and CDR2 LQKENI. The CDR3 DNA sequence: TGTGCCAGCTCACCACTTTTATCGGAGGGGCCCCAGCATTTT. It specifies CASSPLLSEGPQHF.

The V gene is TRBV24-1, the J gene TRBJ2-1; 14 positions match TRBD2. Germline V CDR1 and CDR2: KGHDR, SFDVKD. The V segment lost 3 bases and the J segment 8 bases; nucleotides outside the gene matches: 8. This CDR3 has 17 residues. The CDR3 DNA reads TGTGCCACCAGTGATGCCTCGACTAGCGGGAGGGCAGATGAGCAGTTCTTC. This encodes CATSDASTSGRADEQFF.

The genes are TRBV7-9 and TRBJ2-5; the match to TRBD1 covers 8 bases. Looked up from germline, CDR1 is SEHNR and CDR2 is FQNEAQ (reference sequence). The CDR3 has 15 residues. With 7 bases clipped from V and 5 bases from J, the junction kept 12 bases outside the gene matches. The CDR3 bases are TGTGCCAGCACCCATACACAGGGGGAAAGGGAGACCCAGTACTTC. Translated: CASTHTQGERETQYF.

This clone was detected once. This chain links TRBV9 with TRBJ2-7; possible D gene TRBD1, 6 bases. This CDR3 comprises 14 residues. Germline V gene lookup returns CDR1 SGDLS and CDR2 YYNGEE. V gave up 0 bases and J gave up 1 base, with 8 bases separating them. CDR3 region: CASSVGQVSYEQYF. The CDR3 DNA follows: TGTGCCAGCAGCGTAGGACAGGTTTCCTACGAGCAGTACTTC.

This rearrangement joins TRBV7-2 to TRBJ2-7, with D hard to call. Germline CDR1 and CDR2: SGHTA and FQGNSA. Trimming removed 3 bases at V and 1 base at J, with 10 bases between. The CDR3 is 14 residues long. For the CDR3, the DNA is TGTGCCAGCAGCTTCGGGTTCGTATCCTACGAGCAGTACTTC. It encodes CASSFGFVSYEQYF.

The J gene is TRBJ1-1, the V gene TRBV18; the D gene is possibly TRBD1 (5 bases). The CDR3 sequence is 15 residues long. CDR1 is KGHSH, CDR2 LQKENI, per germline. The V end was cut by 3 bases, the J end by 0 bases, with 11 bases between. CDR3 sequence (DNA): TGTGCCAGCTCACCCCCGACAGCTATGAACACTGAAGCTTTCTTT. Residues: CASSPPTAMNTEAFF.

The rearrangement links TRBV12-5 to TRBJ2-1; 7 bases are shared with TRBD1. Germline V gives CDR1 LGHNT, CDR2 FRNRAP. Trimming took 1 base from V and 7 from J; bases not matched to a gene: 4. This CDR3 contains 14 residues. The DNA of the CDR3 is TGTGCTAGTGGTTTGGGGCAGGGGGTGAATGAGCAGTTCTTC. Protein: CASGLGQGVNEQFF.

The chain employs TRBV10-3 and TRBJ1-1; 7 nucleotides align to TRBD1. Losses at the gene ends were 5 bases for V and 1 base for J; bases not matched to a gene: 4. CDR1 is ENHRY and CDR2 is SYGVKD in the germline V gene. The CDR3 runs to 14 residues. DNA for the CDR3: TGTGCCATCAGTCCCGGGACAGCGAACACTGAAGCTTTCTTT. Translation: CAISPGTANTEAFF.

Written as DNA, the CDR3 is TGTGCCAGCAGTTCTCTACCGGGACAGGGGAGCCTGGGCTATGGCTACACCTTC. Its protein is CASSSLPGQGSLGYGYTF. The chain recombines TRBV27 with TRBJ1-2; 10 bases line up with TRBD1. With 4 bases clipped from V and 4 bases from J, the junction kept 15 bases outside the gene matches. The CDR3 sequence is 18 residues long. Germline assignment: CDR1 MNHEY and CDR2 SMNVEV (reference sequence).

The chain recombines TRBV6-2 or TRBV6-3 with TRBJ2-7, with 9 bases lining up with TRBD1. Losses at the gene ends were 2 bases for V and 6 bases for J; bases not matched to a gene: 11. This CDR3 spans 16 amino acids. Per germline, CDR1 MNHEY and CDR2 SVGEGT. The CDR3 DNA is TGTGCCAGCAGTTACGGACGGACAGGGGTGAAGGGCGAGCAGTACTTC. Translation gives CASSYGRTGVKGEQYF.

The chain couples TRBV12-3 or TRBV12-4 to TRBJ1-1; D is possibly TRBD1 (6 bases). Trimming removed 5 bases from V and 3 bases from J, with 10 bases in between. CDR3 length equals 13 residues. DNA for the CDR3: TGTGCCAGCAGTAACACAGGGTACACTGAAGCTTTCTTT. It encodes CASSNTGYTEAFF.

The chain links TRBV30 to TRBJ1-3; the D gene is possibly TRBD1 (5 bases). This CDR3 is 14 amino acids long. Germline V lookup: CDR1 GTSNPN, CDR2 SVGIG (reference sequence). V was shortened by 5 bases and J by 2 bases, with 13 bases between the two germline ends. DNA for the CDR3: TGTGCCTGGTCACGGGCAGGGACTGGAAACACCATATATTTT. As protein: CAWSRAGTGNTIYF.

This clone was observed a single time. The V call is TRBV7-9, the J call TRBJ1-2, with D unresolved. The CDR3 is 13 residues long. V was cut by 5 bases and J by 4 bases, with 11 bases left in between. The V gene's germline CDR1 is SEHNR and CDR2 FQNEAQ (reference sequence). This CDR3 is CASSPRGLYGYTF. The CDR3 region has the DNA TGTGCCAGCAGCCCAAGAGGCCTCTATGGCTACACCTTC.

The rearrangement uses TRBV7-9 and TRBJ1-1; perhaps TRBD1 as D (6 bases). Germline values: CDR1 SEHNR, CDR2 FQNEAQ (reference sequence). This CDR3 comprises 13 residues. Trimming left V 5 bases short and J 1 base short, with 8 bases between. The CDR3 loop reads CASSTGQNTEAFF. Written as DNA, the CDR3 is TGTGCCAGCAGCACGGGACAGAACACTGAAGCTTTCTTT.

This sequence joins TRBV3-1 (or the pseudogene TRBV3-2) and TRBJ2-3; 8 nucleotides match TRBD1. Germline V gene lookup returns CDR1 LGHDT and CDR2 YNNKEL (reference sequence). V lost 5 bases to trimming and J lost 3 bases; unmatched junction nucleotides: 7. The CDR3 loop spans 15 amino acids. CDR3 protein: CASSYLGQETDTQYF. The CDR3 nucleotides are TGTGCCAGCAGCTATCTGGGACAGGAGACAGATACGCAGTATTTT.

The CDR3 nucleotides are TGTGCCAGTAGGCCGCCGCTGCGAAGGGGCCACTCTGGGGCCAACGTCCTGACTTTC. Its translation: CASRPPLRRGHSGANVLTF. V usage is TRBV19 and J usage is TRBJ2-6, with TRBD1 as a possible D gene (5 bases). Germline lookup yields CDR1 LNHDA and CDR2 SQIVND (reference sequence). This CDR3 spans 19 amino acids. Trimming shortened V by 6 bases and J by 0 bases, and 21 bases separated the two germline ends.

This chain uses TRBV11-3 with TRBJ2-6, with D maybe TRBD1 (6 bases). Germline values: CDR1 SGHNT, CDR2 YENEEA. The CDR3 totals 15 residues. V gave up 6 bases and J gave up 4 bases, with 13 bases separating them. The CDR3 DNA follows: TGTGCCAGCAGTCCACAGGGCGCCGGGGCCAACGTCCTGACTTTC. It is translated as CASSPQGAGANVLTF.

This chain joins TRBV18 and TRBJ1-1; D perhaps matches TRBD1 (6 bases). This CDR3 region has 13 residues. Germline V lookup: CDR1 KGHSH, CDR2 LQKENI. V shed 8 bases and J shed 0 bases, with 10 bases lying between them. DNA for the CDR3: TGTGCCAGCCTCGGACAGTTGAACACTGAAGCTTTCTTT. Translating it yields CASLGQLNTEAFF. Filled out from reference TRBV18 and TRBJ1-1, the complete variable domain reads NAGVMQNPRHLVRRRGQEARLRCSPMKGHSHVYWYRQLPEEGLKFMVYLQKENIIDESGMPKERFSAEFPKEGPSILRIQQVVRGDSAAYFCASLGQLNTEAFFGQGTRLTVV.